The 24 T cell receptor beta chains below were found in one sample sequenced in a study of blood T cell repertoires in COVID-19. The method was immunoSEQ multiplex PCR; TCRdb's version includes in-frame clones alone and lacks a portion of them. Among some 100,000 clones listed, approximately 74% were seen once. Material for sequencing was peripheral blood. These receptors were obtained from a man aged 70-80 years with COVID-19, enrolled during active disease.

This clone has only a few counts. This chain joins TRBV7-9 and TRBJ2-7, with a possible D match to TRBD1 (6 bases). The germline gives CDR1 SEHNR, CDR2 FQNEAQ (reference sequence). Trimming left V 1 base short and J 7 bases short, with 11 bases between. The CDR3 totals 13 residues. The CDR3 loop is CASSLGGQTEQYF. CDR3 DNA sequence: TGTGCCAGCAGCTTAGGGGGGCAGACAGAGCAGTACTTC.

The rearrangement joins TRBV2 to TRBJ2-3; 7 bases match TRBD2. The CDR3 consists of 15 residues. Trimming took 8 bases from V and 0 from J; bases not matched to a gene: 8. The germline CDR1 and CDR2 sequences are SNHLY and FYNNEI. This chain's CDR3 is CASFTYGRSTDTQYF. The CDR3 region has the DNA TGTGCCAGCTTTACTTACGGGAGGAGCACAGATACGCAGTATTTT.

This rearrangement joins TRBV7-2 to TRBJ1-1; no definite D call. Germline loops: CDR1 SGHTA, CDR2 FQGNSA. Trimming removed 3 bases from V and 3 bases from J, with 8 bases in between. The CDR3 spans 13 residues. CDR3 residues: CASSFAGYTEAFF. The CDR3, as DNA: TGTGCCAGCAGCTTTGCTGGCTACACTGAAGCTTTCTTT.

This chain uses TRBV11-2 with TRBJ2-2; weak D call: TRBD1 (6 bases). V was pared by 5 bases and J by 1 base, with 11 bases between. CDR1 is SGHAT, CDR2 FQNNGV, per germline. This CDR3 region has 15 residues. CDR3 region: CASSATGMNTGELFF. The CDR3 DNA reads TGTGCCAGCAGCGCAACAGGGATGAACACCGGGGAGCTGTTTTTT.

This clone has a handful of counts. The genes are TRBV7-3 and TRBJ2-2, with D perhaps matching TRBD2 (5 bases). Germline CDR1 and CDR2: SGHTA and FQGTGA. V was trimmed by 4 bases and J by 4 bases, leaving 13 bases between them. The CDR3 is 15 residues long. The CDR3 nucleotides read TGTGCCAGCAGCTCAAGCGGTGCTCTCACCGGGGAGCTGTTTTTT. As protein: CASSSSGALTGELFF.

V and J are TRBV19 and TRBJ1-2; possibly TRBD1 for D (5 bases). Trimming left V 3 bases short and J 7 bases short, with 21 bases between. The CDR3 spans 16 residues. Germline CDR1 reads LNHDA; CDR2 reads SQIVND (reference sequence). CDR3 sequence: CASSMPRDGGVSGYTF. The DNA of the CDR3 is TGTGCCAGTAGTATGCCCAGGGATGGTGGTGTCTCTGGCTACACCTTC.

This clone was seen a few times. DNA for the CDR3: TGCGCCAGCAGCTTTGCTGGGACAGGAGACGGGGAGCTGTTTTTT. This sequence encodes CASSFAGTGDGELFF. V usage is TRBV5-1 and J usage is TRBJ2-2, with 8 bases aligning to TRBD1. This CDR3 spans 15 amino acids. The trim removed 2 bases at V and 7 bases at J, leaving 7 bases unmatched. Per germline, CDR1 SGHRS and CDR2 YFSETQ.

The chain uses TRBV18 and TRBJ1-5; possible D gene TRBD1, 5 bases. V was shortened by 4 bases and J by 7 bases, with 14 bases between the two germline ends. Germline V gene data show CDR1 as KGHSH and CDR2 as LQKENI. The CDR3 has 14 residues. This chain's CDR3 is CASSLTGGDQPQHF. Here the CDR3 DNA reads TGTGCCAGCTCACTTACAGGCGGGGACCAGCCCCAGCATTTT.

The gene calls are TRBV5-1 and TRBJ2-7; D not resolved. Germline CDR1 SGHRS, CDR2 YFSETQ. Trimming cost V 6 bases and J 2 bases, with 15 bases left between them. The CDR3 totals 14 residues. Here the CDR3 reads CASTQVGRTYEQYF. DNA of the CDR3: TGCGCCAGCACCCAGGTGGGCAGAACCTACGAGCAGTACTTC.

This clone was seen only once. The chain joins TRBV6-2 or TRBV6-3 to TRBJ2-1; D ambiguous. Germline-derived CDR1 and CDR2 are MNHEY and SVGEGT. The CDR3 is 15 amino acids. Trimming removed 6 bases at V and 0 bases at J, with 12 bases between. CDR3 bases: TGTGCCAGCAGGCCTCCAGGATACTCCTACAATGAGCAGTTCTTC. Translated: CASRPPGYSYNEQFF.

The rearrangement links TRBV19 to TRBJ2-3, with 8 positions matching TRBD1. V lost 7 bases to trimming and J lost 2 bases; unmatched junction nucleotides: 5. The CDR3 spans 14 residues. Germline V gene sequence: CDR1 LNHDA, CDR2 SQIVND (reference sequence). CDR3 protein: CASKTGASTDTQYF. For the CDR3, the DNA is TGTGCCAGTAAGACAGGGGCGTCCACAGATACGCAGTATTTT.

The CDR3 region is CASSTRSGRAIVEQFF. The CDR3 DNA sequence: TGTGCCAGCAGCACCCGTAGCGGGAGGGCCATAGTTGAGCAGTTCTTC. This rearrangement joins TRBV9 to TRBJ2-1, with 11 bases fitting TRBD2. Germline CDR1 is SGDLS and CDR2 is YYNGEE. V lost 4 bases and J lost 9; bases outside the gene matches: 12. CDR3 length: 16 amino acids.

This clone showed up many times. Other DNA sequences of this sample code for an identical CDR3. CDR3 region: CASSYSRTGDSYEQYF. Written as DNA, the CDR3 is TGTGCCAGCAGTTACTCAAGGACAGGTGACTCCTACGAGCAGTACTTC. The chain has TRBV6-5 and TRBJ2-7; TRBD1 aligns across 7 bases. Unmatched junction bases numbered 5, after V lost 0 bases and J lost 0 bases. Germline V gene lookup returns CDR1 MNHEY and CDR2 SVGAGI. This CDR3 contains 16 residues.

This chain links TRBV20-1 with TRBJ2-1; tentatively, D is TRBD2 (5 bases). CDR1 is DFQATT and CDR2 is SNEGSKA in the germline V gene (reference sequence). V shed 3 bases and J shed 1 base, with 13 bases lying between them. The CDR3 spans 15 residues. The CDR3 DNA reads TGCAGTGCTAGTGCCAGAGCGGAGTCCTACAATGAGCAGTTCTTC. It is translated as CSASARAESYNEQFF.

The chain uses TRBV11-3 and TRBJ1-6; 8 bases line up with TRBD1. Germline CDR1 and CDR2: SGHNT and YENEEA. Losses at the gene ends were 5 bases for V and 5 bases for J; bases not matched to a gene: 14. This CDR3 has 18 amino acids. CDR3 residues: CASSRLRGTGSHNSPLHF. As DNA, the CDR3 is TGTGCCAGCAGCCGCCTCCGGGGGACAGGTTCCCATAATTCACCCCTCCACTTT.

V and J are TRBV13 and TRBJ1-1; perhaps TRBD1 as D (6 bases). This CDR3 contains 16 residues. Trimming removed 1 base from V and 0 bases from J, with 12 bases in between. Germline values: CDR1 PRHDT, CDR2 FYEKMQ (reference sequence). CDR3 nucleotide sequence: TGTGCCAGCAGCTTAGCCGGGACAACGATGAACACTGAAGCTTTCTTT. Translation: CASSLAGTTMNTEAFF.

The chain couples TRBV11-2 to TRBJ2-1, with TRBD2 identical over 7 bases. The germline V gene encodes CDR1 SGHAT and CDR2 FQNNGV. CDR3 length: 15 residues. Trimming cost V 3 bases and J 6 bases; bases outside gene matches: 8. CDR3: CASSFILAGANEQFF. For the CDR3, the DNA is TGTGCCAGCAGCTTTATTCTGGCGGGAGCCAATGAGCAGTTCTTC.

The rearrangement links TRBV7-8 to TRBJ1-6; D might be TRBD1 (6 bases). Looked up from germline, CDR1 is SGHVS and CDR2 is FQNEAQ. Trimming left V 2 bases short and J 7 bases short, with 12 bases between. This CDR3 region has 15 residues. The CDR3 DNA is TGTGCCAGCAGCTTATCAGGGCAGGGGAATTCACCCCTCCACTTT. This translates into CASSLSGQGNSPLHF. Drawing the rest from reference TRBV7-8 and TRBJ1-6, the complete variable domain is GAGVSQSPRYKVAKRGQDVALRCDPISGHVSLFWYQQALGQGPEFLTYFQNEAQLDKSGLPSDRFFAERPEGSVSTLKIQRTQQEDSAVYLCASSLSGQGNSPLHFGNGTRLTVT.

Here the CDR3 DNA reads TGTGCCGGTACAGGGGGGAATAATGAAAAACTGTTTTTT. This encodes CAGTGGNNEKLFF. The genes are TRBV6-5 and TRBJ1-4; 8 bases line up with TRBD1. Looked up from germline, CDR1 is MNHEY and CDR2 is SVGAGI. This CDR3 has 13 residues. Trimming cost V 11 bases and J 4 bases; bases outside gene matches: 6.

The CDR3 loop is CASSPSDQPQHF. CDR3 nucleotides: TGTGCCAGCAGTCCCTCAGATCAGCCCCAGCATTTT. The chain combines TRBV28 with TRBJ1-5; no clear D. Per the germline V gene, CDR1 is MDHEN and CDR2 is SYDVKM. The length of the CDR3 is 12 residues. V was shortened by 5 bases and J by 5 bases, with 7 bases between the two germline ends.

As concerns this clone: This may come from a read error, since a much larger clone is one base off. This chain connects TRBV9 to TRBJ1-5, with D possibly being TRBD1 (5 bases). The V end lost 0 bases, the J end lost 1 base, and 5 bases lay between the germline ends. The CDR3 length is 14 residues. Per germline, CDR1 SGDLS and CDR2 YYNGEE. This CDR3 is CASSVEGSNQPQHF. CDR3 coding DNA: TGTGCCAGCAGCGTAGAGGGGAGCAATCAGCCCCAGCATTTT.

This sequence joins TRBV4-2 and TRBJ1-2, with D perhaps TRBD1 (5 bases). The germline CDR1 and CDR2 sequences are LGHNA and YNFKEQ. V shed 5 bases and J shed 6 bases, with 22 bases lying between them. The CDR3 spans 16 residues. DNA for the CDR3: TGTGCCAGCAGCGAACAAGGGCCCGGGGGGTTCAATGGCTACACCTTC. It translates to CASSEQGPGGFNGYTF.

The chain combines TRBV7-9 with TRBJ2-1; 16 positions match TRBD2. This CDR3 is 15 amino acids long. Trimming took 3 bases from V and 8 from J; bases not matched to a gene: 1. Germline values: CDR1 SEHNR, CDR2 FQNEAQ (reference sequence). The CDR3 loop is CASSLGLAGGDEQFF. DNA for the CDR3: TGTGCCAGCAGCTTGGGACTAGCGGGAGGGGATGAGCAGTTCTTC.

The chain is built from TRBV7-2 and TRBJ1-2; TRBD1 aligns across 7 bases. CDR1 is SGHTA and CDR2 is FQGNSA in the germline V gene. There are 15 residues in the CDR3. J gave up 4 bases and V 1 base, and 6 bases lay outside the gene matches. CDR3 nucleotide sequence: TGTGCCAGCAGCTTAGGTGGACAGGCTGGCTATGGCTACACCTTC. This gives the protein CASSLGGQAGYGYTF.